The present entry profiles one T cell receptor (beta chain) with its context. The CDR3 sequence is 16 residues long. The V gene's germline CDR1 is SNHLY and CDR2 FYNNEI. V was clipped by 3 bases and J by 0 bases, with 12 bases between them. Using immunoSEQ multiplex PCR, the repertoire was profiled, and TCRdb retains in-frame clones only, with some absent. Here the sample spans some 69,000 clones, roughly 96% being singletons. This specimen comes from a study of cytomegalovirus exposure and HLA in healthy donors. The sequenced material came from PBMCs. The rearrangement joins TRBV2 to TRBJ1-5, with D perhaps TRBD1 (5 bases). The sequence was obtained from a man younger than 30 in good health and CMV-seronegative. Here the CDR3 reads CASSDRDPYSNQPQHF. CDR3 sequence (DNA): TGTGCCAGCAGTGACAGGGATCCTTATAGCAATCAGCCCCAGCATTTT. Supplemented by reference TRBV2 and TRBJ1-5, the full variable domain reads EPEVTQTPSHQVTQMGQEVILRCVPISNHLYFYWYRQILGQKVEFLVSFYNNEISEKSEIFDDQFSVERPDGSNFTLKIRSTKLEDSAMYFCASSDRDPYSNQPQHFGDGTRLSIL.